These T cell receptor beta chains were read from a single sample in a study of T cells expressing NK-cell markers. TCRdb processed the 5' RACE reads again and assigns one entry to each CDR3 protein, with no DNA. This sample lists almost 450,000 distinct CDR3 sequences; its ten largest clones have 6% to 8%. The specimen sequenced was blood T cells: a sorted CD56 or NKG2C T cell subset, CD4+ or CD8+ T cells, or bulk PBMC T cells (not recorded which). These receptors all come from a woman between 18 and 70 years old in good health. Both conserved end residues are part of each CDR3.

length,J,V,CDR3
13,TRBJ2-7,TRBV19,CASSGDPGYEQYF
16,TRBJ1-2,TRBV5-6,CASSLLGRGGLDGYTF
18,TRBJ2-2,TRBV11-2,CASSQTSIGIANTGELFF
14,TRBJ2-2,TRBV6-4,CASSADSNTGELFF
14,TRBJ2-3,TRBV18,CASSPSFATDTQYF
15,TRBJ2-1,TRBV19,CASSIGREGQNEQFF
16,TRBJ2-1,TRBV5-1,CASRNEVGAVYNEQFF
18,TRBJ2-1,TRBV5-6,CASRRLAEGRSSYNEQFF
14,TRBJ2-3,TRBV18,CASSPIVGTDTQYF
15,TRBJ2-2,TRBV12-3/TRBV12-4,CASSFQREATGELFF
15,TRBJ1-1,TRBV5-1,CASSLTGTENTEAFF
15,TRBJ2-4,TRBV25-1,CASSELAMGRDIQYF
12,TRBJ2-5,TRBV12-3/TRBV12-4,CASRGQAETQYF
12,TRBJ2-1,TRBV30,CAWSFGYNEQFF
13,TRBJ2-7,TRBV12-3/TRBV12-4,CASTRSGSDEQYF
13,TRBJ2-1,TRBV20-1,CSVGLLQIDEQFF
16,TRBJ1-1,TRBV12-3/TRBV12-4,CASSRNRGQGDTEAFF
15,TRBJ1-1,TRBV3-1,CASSQSGQGVTEAFF
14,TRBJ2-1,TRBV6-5,CASSYGQEYNEQFF
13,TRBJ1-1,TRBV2,CASSVEGTTEAFF
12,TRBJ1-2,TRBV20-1,CSARGGLRGYTF
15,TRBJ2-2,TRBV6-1,CASSPPRGMAGELFF
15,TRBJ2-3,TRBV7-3,CASSHGTSGADTQYF
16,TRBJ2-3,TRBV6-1,CATQERDRPTADTQYF
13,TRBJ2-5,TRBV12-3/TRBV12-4,CASLQGRRETQYF
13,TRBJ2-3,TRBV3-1,CASRQAGEDTQYF
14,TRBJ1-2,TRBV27,CASSLFPEGYGYTF
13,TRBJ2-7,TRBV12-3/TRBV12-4,CASRGTSPYEQYF
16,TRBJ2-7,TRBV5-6,CASSRRLAGFKVEQYF
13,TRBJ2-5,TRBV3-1,CASSQVLRETQYF
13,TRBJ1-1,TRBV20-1,CRGVPGLNTEAFF
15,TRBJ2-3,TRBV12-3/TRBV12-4,CASSPSGSVTDTQYF
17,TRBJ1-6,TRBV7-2,CASSFATGSSYNSPLHF
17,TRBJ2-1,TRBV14,CASSQDRWGQGMHEQFF
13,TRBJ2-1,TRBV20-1,CSAKPHGLNEQFF
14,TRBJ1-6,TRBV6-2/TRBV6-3,CATQMTGSNSPLHF
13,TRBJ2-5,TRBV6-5,CASSYSMATREYF
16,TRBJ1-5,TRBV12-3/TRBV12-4,CASSLVGQGYNQPQHF
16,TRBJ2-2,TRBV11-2,CASSLGAGGNTGELFF
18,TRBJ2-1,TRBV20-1,CSSLSVAGGLVGSYEQFF
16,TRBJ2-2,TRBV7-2,CASSSTGTTNTGELFF
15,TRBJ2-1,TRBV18,CASSQSGTQGWEQFF
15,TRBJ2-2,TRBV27,CASSLSRGLNGELFF
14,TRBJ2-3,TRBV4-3,CASSQGALTDTQYF
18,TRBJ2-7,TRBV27,CASSLTFPWAGKTYEQYF
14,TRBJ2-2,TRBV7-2,CASSLVQASGELFF
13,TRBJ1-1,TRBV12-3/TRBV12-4,CASSFGRPTEAFF